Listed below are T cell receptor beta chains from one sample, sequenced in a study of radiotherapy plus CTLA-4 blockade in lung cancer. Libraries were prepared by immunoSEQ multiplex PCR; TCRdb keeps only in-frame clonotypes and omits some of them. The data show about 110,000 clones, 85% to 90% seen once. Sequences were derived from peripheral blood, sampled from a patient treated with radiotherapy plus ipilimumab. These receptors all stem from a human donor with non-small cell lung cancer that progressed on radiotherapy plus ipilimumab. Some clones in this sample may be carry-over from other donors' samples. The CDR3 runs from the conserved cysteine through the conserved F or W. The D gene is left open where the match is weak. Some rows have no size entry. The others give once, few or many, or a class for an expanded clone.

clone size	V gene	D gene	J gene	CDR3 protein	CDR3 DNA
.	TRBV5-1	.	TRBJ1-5	CASSLEVNNQPQHF	TGCGCCAGCAGCTTGGAGGTCAACAATCAGCCCCAGCATTTT
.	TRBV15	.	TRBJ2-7	CATSRAAGDVYF	TGTGCCACCAGCAGAGCCGCAGGGGACGTGTACTTC
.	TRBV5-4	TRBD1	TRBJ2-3	CASSRGGQGTDTQYF	TGTGCCAGCAGCCGTGGGGGACAGGGAACAGATACGCAGTATTTT
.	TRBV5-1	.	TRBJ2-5	CASSLTDGAQETQYF	TGCGCCAGCAGCTTGACGGACGGGGCGCAAGAGACCCAGTACTTC
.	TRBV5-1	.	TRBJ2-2	CASSLDRRDTGELFF	TGCGCCAGCAGCTTGGACCGCCGAGATACCGGGGAGCTGTTTTTT
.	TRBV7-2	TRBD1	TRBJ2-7	CASSWGQGVVHEQYF	TGTGCCAGCAGCTGGGGACAGGGAGTCGTCCACGAGCAGTACTTC
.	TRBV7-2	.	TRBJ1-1	CASSSQENTEAFF	TGTGCCAGCAGCTCTCAGGAGAACACTGAAGCTTTCTTT
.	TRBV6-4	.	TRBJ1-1	CASPKLGMNTEAFF	TGTGCCAGCCCAAAACTTGGAATGAACACTGAAGCTTTCTTT
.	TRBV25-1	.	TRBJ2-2	CASRSGTETGELFF	TGTGCCAGCCGATCCGGGACCGAAACTGGGGAGCTGTTTTTT
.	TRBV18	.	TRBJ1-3	CASSPGQGSNTIYF	TGTGCCAGCTCACCAGGGCAGGGGTCAAACACCATATATTTT
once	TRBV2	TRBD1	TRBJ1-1	CASSLQGARSEAFF	TGTGCCAGCAGTTTACAGGGGGCGAGGTCTGAAGCTTTCTTT
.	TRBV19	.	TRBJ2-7	CAVSPNQGYEQYF	TGTGCCGTATCCCCCAATCAGGGCTACGAGCAGTACTTC
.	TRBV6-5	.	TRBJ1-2	CASKIRGKHGYTF	TGTGCCAGTAAAATTAGGGGGAAACATGGCTACACCTTC
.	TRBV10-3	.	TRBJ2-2	CAISSPKNVGGQGTGELFF	TGTGCCATCAGTTCACCCAAAAACGTGGGGGGGCAGGGCACCGGGGAGCTGTTTTTT
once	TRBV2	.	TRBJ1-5	CASSDISNQPQHF	TGTGCCAGCAGTGATATTTCCAATCAGCCCCAGCATTTT
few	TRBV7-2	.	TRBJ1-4	CASSLAGGNEKLFF	TGTGCCAGCAGCTTAGCGGGGGGCAACGAAAAACTGTTTTTT
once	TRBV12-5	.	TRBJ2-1	CASGLVLGDTNNEQFF	TGTGCTAGTGGTTTGGTACTTGGGGACACGAACAATGAGCAGTTCTTC
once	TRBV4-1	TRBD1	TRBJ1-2	CASSQGIRDRGAHGYTF	TGCGCCAGCAGCCAAGGCATCCGGGACAGGGGGGCCCATGGCTACACCTTC
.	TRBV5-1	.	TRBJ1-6	CASSSAGNSPLHF	TGCGCCAGCAGCTCGGCGGGAAATTCACCCCTCCACTTT